This TCR beta chain was sequenced for a study of technical replicates of blood from several donors. With 2 bases removed from V and 5 bases from J, the gap between germline ends came to 9 bases. Germline-derived CDR1 and CDR2 are WSHSY and SAAADI. This CDR3 has 13 residues. Clones were sequenced by immunoSEQ multiplex PCR, and TCRdb holds only the in-frame ones, with some missing. This table has under 95,000 clones, approximately 94% appearing once. This sequence was found in a human donor in good health. The rearrangement joins TRBV10-2 to TRBJ1-1; D remains ambiguous. Sequencing was carried out using T cells isolated from PBMCs. In DNA, the CDR3 is TGCGCCAGCAGTGAGGAGGGAGGGACTGAAGCTTTCTTT. This translates into CASSEEGGTEAFF.